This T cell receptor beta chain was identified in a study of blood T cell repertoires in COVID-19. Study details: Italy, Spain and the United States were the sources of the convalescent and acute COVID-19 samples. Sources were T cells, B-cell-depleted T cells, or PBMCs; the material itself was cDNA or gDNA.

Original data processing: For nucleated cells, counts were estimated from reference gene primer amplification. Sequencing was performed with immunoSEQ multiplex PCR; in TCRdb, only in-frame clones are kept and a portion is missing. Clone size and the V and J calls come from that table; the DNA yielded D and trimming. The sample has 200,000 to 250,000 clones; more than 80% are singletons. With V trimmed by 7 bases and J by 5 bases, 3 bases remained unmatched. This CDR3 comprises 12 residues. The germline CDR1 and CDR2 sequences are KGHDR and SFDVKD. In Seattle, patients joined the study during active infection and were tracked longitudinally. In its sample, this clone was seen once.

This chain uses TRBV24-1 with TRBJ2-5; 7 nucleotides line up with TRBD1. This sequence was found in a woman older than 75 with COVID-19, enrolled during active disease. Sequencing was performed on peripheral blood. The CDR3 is CATSTGDETQYF. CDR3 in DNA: TGTGCCACCAGCACAGGGGACGAGACCCAGTACTTC.